This T cell receptor (beta chain) was sequenced for a study of blood T cells in healthy people across ages. Together with a sample-barcoded 5' primer, a J-beta primer mix was included in a second PCR lasting about 7 to 11 cycles. In TCRdb, the 5' RACE reads were re-called with MiXCR into one record per CDR3 protein. Among about 720,000 distinct CDR3 sequences listed, around a quarter were seen once. CDR3 length: 16 residues. V lost 6 bases and J lost 8; bases outside the gene matches: 17. This clonotype occurred a few times. These data are also associated with another study on T cells of mothers and their children.

The sequence came from a boy aged 10-17 years in good health. The sequencing sample was made of blood. V gene TRBV12-3 or TRBV12-4 combines with J gene TRBJ1-2; TRBD1 matches 8 bases. In DNA form, the CDR3 reads TGTGCCAGCAGCACCCTAAGCCAGGGGGCGAATGGGGGCTACACCTTC. This encodes CASSTLSQGANGGYTF.